The 7 T cell receptor delta chains below were found in one sample sequenced in a study of γδ T cells in repeated Plasmodium falciparum infection. Vgamma9/Vdelta2+ and Vdelta2-negative gammadelta T cells were flow-sorted from PBMC for bulk sequencing. TCRdb re-identified clones in the multiplex PCR reads via CATT. The data contain around 50,000 delta-chain clones, over 1.5% of them singletons. The sequencing sample was made of gamma-delta T cells from blood. All receptors derive from a pool of human donors (malaria-infected and uninfected, not separated).

As concerns this clone: The protein in TCRdb stems from a much larger clone and differs at residue 4 from this DNA's translation, likely a read error; here the protein is translated from the DNA. The V and J genes are TRDV1 and TRDJ1; TRDD3 matches at 10 bases. This CDR3 has 20 residues. Germline lookup yields CDR1 TSWWSYY and CDR2 QGS. The CDR3 region has the DNA TGTGCTCTTAGGGAACTAGTCTTCTGGAACTACTGGGGGATCCCCGATAAACTCATCTTT. This sequence encodes CALRELVFWNYWGIPDKLIF.

This clone appeared a few times. This likely reflects a read error, since a far larger clone is one base away. This CDR3 is also generated by other DNA sequences in the sample. The rearrangement links TRDV1 to TRDJ1; D possibly matches TRDD2 or TRDD3 (8 bases each). The J gene was missing in TCRdb and was found by matching the end of the DNA to germline. V lost 4 bases to trimming and J lost 0 bases, with 30 bases between them. CDR1 and CDR2 (germline): TSWWSYY, QGS. The length of the CDR3 is 21 residues. CDR3 in amino acids: CALGVPLPTYWGYLNTDKLIF. The CDR3 DNA reads TGTGCTCTTGGGGTCCCTCTTCCTACGTACTGGGGGTACCTGAACACCGATAAACTCATCTTT.

About this clone itself: The translation of this DNA and the TCRdb protein of a much larger clone differ at residue 8, probably owing to a read error; the protein shown here is translated from the DNA. The rearrangement links TRDV1 to TRDJ1, with 7 bases that match TRDD3. Losses at the gene ends were 2 bases for V and 0 bases for J; bases not matched to a gene: 21. CDR1 TSWWSYY and CDR2 QGS come from the germline V gene. This CDR3 has 21 amino acids. CDR3 coding DNA: TGTGCTCTTGGGGAAGTCTTAAGCGGGCCTTCTGGGGGCTCGTACACCGATAAACTCATCTTT. The encoded protein is CALGEVLSGPSGGSYTDKLIF.

About this clone: This DNA's translation and the protein TCRdb lists, from a much larger clone, do not match at residue 15, likely due to a read error; the protein shown is translated from the DNA. The chain employs TRDV1 and TRDJ1; the match to TRDD3 covers 10 bases. Germline V CDR1 and CDR2: TSWWSYY, QGS. Losses at the gene ends were 1 base for V and 0 bases for J; bases not matched to a gene: 17. The CDR3 totals 21 residues. CDR3 sequence reads: CALGEHLAGTGGSLHTDKLIF. CDR3 sequence (DNA): TGTGCTCTTGGGGAACACCTCGCGGGCACTGGGGGATCCCTGCACACCGATAAACTCATCTTT.

In this sample, this clone turned up a few times. TCRdb records a much larger clone's protein for this DNA, with a difference at residue 17 that likely arises from a read error; the protein given is the translation of the DNA. This chain joins TRDV1 and TRDJ1; 12 bases map to TRDD3. Here the J gene was assigned by germline matching of the DNA, as TCRdb has none. The germline gives CDR1 TSWWSYY, CDR2 QGS. The CDR3 contains 20 residues. CDR3: CALGERSNPRLGDTPDRLIF. In nucleotides, the CDR3 is TGTGCTCTTGGGGAACGGAGCAATCCACGGCTGGGGGATACGCCCGATAGACTCATCTTT.

This clone showed up many times. The TCRdb protein comes from a much larger clone and disagrees with this DNA's translation at residue 8, likely due to a read error; the protein given here is derived from the DNA. V usage is TRDV2 and J usage is TRDJ1, with 7 bases matching TRDD3. The V gene's germline CDR1 is GEAIGNYY and CDR2 EKD. The V and J ends lost 2 bases and 0 bases, in that order; junction bases with no gene match: 8. The CDR3 is 16 amino acids. The CDR3, as DNA: TGTGCCTGTGACATCCTGGGGGGTACCTACACCGATAAACTCATCTTT. Its protein product is CACDILGGTYTDKLIF.

The table lists this clone with many counts. Other DNA sequences from this sample encode an identical CDR3 as well. This chain connects TRDV1 to TRDJ1; D is unresolved. CDR1 is TSWWSYY and CDR2 is QGS in the germline V gene. V lost 2 bases to trimming and J lost 0 bases, with 16 bases between them. The CDR3 is 17 amino acids. CDR3 sequence: CALGEGYPPLYTDKLIF. DNA for the CDR3: TGTGCTCTTGGGGAAGGCTACCCTCCCCTGTACACCGATAAACTCATCTTT.